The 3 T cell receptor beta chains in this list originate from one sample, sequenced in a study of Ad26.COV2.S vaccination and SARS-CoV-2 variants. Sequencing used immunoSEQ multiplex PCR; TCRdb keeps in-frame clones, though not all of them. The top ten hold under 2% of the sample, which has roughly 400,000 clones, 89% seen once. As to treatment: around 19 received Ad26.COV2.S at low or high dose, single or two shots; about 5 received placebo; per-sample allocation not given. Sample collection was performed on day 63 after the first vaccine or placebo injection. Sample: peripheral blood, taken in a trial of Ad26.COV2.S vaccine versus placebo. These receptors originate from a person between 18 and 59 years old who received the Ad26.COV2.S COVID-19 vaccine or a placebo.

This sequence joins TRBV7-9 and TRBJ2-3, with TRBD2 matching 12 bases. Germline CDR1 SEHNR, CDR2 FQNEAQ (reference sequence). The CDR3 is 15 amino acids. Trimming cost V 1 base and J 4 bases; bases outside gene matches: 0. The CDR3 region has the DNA TGTGCCAGCAGCTTAGGACTAGCGGGAGCAGATACGCAGTATTTT. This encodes CASSLGLAGADTQYF.

CDR3: CASSLAPSGSTGELFF. The CDR3 nucleotides read TGTGCCAGCAGCTTAGCTCCTAGCGGGAGTACCGGGGAGCTGTTTTTT. The V call is TRBV11-1, the J call TRBJ2-2; TRBD2 aligns across 10 bases. Losses at the gene ends were 0 bases for V and 5 bases for J; bases not matched to a gene: 3. Germline CDR1 SGHAT, CDR2 FQDESV (reference sequence). This CDR3 has 16 residues.

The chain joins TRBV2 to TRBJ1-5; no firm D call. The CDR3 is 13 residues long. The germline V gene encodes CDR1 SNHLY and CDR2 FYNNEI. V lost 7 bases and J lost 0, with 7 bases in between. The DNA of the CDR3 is TGTGCCAGCAAGGGAGATAGCAATCAGCCCCAGCATTTT. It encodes CASKGDSNQPQHF.